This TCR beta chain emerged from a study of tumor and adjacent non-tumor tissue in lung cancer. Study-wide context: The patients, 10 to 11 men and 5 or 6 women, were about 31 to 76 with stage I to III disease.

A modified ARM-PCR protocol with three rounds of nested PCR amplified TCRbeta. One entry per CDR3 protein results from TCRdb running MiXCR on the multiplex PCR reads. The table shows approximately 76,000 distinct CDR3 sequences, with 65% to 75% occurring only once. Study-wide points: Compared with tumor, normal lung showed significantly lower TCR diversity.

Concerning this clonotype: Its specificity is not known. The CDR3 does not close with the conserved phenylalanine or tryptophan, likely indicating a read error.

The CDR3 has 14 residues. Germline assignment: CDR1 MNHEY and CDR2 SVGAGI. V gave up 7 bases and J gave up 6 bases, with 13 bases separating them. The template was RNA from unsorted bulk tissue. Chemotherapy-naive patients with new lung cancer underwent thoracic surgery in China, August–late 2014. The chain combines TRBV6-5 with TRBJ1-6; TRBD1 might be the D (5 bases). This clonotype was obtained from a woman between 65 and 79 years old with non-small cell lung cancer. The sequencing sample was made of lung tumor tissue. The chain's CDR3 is CASNRQRSNSPLHS. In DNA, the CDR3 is TGTGCCAGCAATAGACAGCGCAGTAATTCACCCCTCCACTCT.